A single sample gave rise to the 22 T cell receptor beta chains below, sequenced in a study of blood T cell repertoires in COVID-19 (TCRdb year 2020). The library was prepared using the immunoSEQ multiplex PCR assay. What TCRdb holds here is the immuneACCESS table cut down to in-frame rearrangements. Part of the clones is not present; checked against another copy, under half of the missing clones reflect an unresolved V gene, and the others are unexplained. The sample records around 250,000 clones, about 90% of which are singletons. The ten biggest clones cover approximately 10% of the sample. The sequencing sample was made of peripheral blood. These receptor sequences come from an older woman with COVID-19, enrolled during active disease.

In its sample, this clone was seen a few times. V usage is TRBV7-9 and J usage is TRBJ1-3, with TRBD1 as a possible D gene (5 bases). There are 13 residues in the CDR3. The germline V and J ends were trimmed by 6 bases and 8 bases, with 14 bases remaining between them. In germline, CDR1 is SEHNR, CDR2 FQNEAQ (reference sequence). The CDR3 region is CASRTVLSDTIYF. The DNA for the CDR3 is TGTGCCAGCAGGACAGTGTTGTCCGACACCATATATTTT.

The chain couples TRBV12-3 or TRBV12-4 to TRBJ1-5; 8 bases align to TRBD1. The CDR3 loop spans 13 amino acids. V lost 7 bases, J lost 5 bases, and 4 bases stayed unmatched. The CDR3 DNA reads as TGTGCCAGCAATCAGGGGGCCCATCAGCCCCAGCATTTT. Translated, it gives CASNQGAHQPQHF.

The V gene is TRBV6-5, the J gene TRBJ2-1, with 7 bases fitting TRBD2. CDR1 is MNHEY and CDR2 is SVGAGI in the germline V gene. CDR3 length equals 15 residues. V shed 2 bases, J shed 6 bases, and the junction held 7 bases outside the gene matches. For the CDR3, the DNA is TGTGCCAGCAGTTACGGGCGGGAGTGGGGCAATGAGCAGTTCTTC. It yields the protein CASSYGREWGNEQFF.

The chain carries TRBV27 and TRBJ1-2; 7 nucleotides line up with TRBD1. There are 13 residues in the CDR3. Germline V gene data show CDR1 as MNHEY and CDR2 as SMNVEV (reference sequence). The trim removed 4 bases at V and 2 bases at J, leaving 1 base unmatched. The CDR3 region has the DNA TGTGCCAGCAGTTCGACAGGGAACTATGGCTACACCTTC. It encodes CASSSTGNYGYTF.

On this clone: The sample has other DNA sequences that encode this CDR3 too. The chain combines TRBV5-1 with TRBJ1-1; perhaps TRBD1 as D (5 bases). The CDR3 has 14 residues. V shed 0 bases and J shed 1 base, with 7 bases lying between them. Germline V CDR1 and CDR2: SGHRS, YFSETQ. The CDR3 reads CASSLGQQNTEAFF. The CDR3 DNA follows: TGCGCCAGCAGCTTGGGACAGCAGAACACTGAAGCTTTCTTT.

Here the CDR3 DNA reads TGTGCCAGTAGTATGTTAGGAGGAAACTATGGCTACACCTTC. It is translated as CASSMLGGNYGYTF. This chain joins TRBV19 and TRBJ1-2; D is uncertain. Per germline, CDR1 LNHDA and CDR2 SQIVND (reference sequence). Trimming cost V 3 bases and J 2 bases, with 10 bases left between them. The CDR3 runs to 14 residues.

This chain uses TRBV28 with TRBJ2-3, with no clear D. CDR3 size: 14 residues. The germline V gene encodes CDR1 MDHEN and CDR2 SYDVKM. Trimming removed 5 bases from V and 2 bases from J, with 11 bases in between. The CDR3 protein is CASSRSSYTDTQYF. Written as DNA, the CDR3 is TGTGCCAGCAGTCGCTCCTCCTACACAGATACGCAGTATTTT.

This clone showed up just once. The chain carries TRBV10-3 and TRBJ1-2, with D possibly matching TRBD1 (5 bases). The germline V gene encodes CDR1 ENHRY and CDR2 SYGVKD. V lost 0 bases and J lost 3, with 8 bases in between. There are 14 residues in the CDR3. CDR3 protein: CAISESAGYYGYTF. CDR3 in DNA: TGTGCCATCAGTGAGTCAGCAGGGTACTATGGCTACACCTTC.

This clone was recorded only once. This chain uses TRBV25-1 with TRBJ2-1; 9 positions match TRBD2. J gave up 1 base and V 2 bases, and 3 bases lay outside the gene matches. Germline CDR1 and CDR2: MGHDK and SYGVNS. This CDR3 is 16 amino acids long. As DNA, the CDR3 is TGTGCCAGCAGTGAACAGCGGGAGGTTTCCTACAATGAGCAGTTCTTC. This gives the protein CASSEQREVSYNEQFF. Supplemented by reference TRBV25-1 and TRBJ2-1, the full variable domain reads EADIYQTPRYLVIGTGKKITLECSQTMGHDKMYWYQQDPGMELHLIHYSYGVNSTEKGDLSSESTVSRIRTEHFPLTLESARPSHTSQYLCASSEQREVSYNEQFFGPGTRLTVL.

The V call is TRBV10-3, the J call TRBJ2-3; a possible D gene is TRBD2 (7 bases). The V gene lost 4 bases and the J gene lost 4 bases, with 12 bases spanning the gap. The CDR3 is made up of 14 amino acids. Germline CDR1 and CDR2: ENHRY and SYGVKD. CDR3 amino acids: CAISVGGGADTQYF. The CDR3 region has the DNA TGTGCCATCAGTGTAGGCGGGGGCGCAGATACGCAGTATTTT.

The chain recombines TRBV19 with TRBJ1-1; D is possibly TRBD1 (6 bases). Trimming cost V 8 bases and J 4 bases, with 8 bases left between them. From germline, CDR1 is LNHDA and CDR2 SQIVND (reference sequence). The CDR3 covers 11 residues. The chain's CDR3 is CASQGGTEAFF. The DNA of the CDR3 is TGTGCCAGTCAAGGGGGCACTGAAGCTTTCTTT.

The chain couples TRBV5-1 to TRBJ2-1; D gene unclear. Deletions cut 0 bases from V and 0 bases from J, with 13 bases between. CDR1 SGHRS and CDR2 YFSETQ come from the germline V gene. The CDR3 extends over 17 amino acids. This CDR3 reads CASSLASRLSSYNEQFF. CDR3 coding DNA: TGCGCCAGCAGCTTGGCGAGCCGACTGAGCTCCTACAATGAGCAGTTCTTC.

The chain joins TRBV5-1 to TRBJ2-7, with 10 bases that match TRBD2. The V gene end was trimmed by 4 bases and the J gene end by 1 base; junction bases not matched to a gene: 2. The V gene's germline CDR1 is SGHRS and CDR2 YFSETQ. The CDR3 sequence is 14 residues long. In DNA form, the CDR3 reads TGCGCCAGCAGCCTAGCGGGAGTGTCCTACGAGCAGTACTTC. It yields the protein CASSLAGVSYEQYF.

This clone is a singleton in its sample. This chain connects TRBV19 to TRBJ1-5; maybe TRBD1 (6 bases). Germline V gene data show CDR1 as LNHDA and CDR2 as SQIVND (reference sequence). This CDR3 has 13 residues. Trimming stripped 8 bases from V and 3 bases from J, with 11 bases between. CDR3 coding DNA: TGTGCCAGTCGGACAGCGGACAATCAGCCCCAGCATTTT. Translation: CASRTADNQPQHF.

This clone was observed a single time. The V gene is TRBV29-1, the J gene TRBJ2-7, with D tentatively TRBD2 (6 bases). V was pared by 7 bases and J by 7 bases, with 14 bases between. The CDR3 extends over 11 amino acids. In germline, CDR1 is SQVTM, CDR2 ANQGSEA. DNA for the CDR3: TGCAGCGCAGCCCAGGGAGGAGAGCAGTACTTC. Translation: CSAAQGGEQYF.

The V and J genes are TRBV6-4 and TRBJ1-2; 10 nucleotides align to TRBD1. CDR3 length: 15 amino acids. Germline lookup yields CDR1 MRHNA and CDR2 SNTAGT. The J segment lost 4 bases and the V segment lost 2 bases, leaving 4 bases of the junction unmatched. CDR3 nucleotides: TGTGCCAGCAGTGACACGGGACAGGGGACCTATGGCTACACCTTC. Protein: CASSDTGQGTYGYTF.

This chain links TRBV7-9 with TRBJ2-7; TRBD1 aligns across 7 bases. Germline values: CDR1 SEHNR, CDR2 FQNEAQ (reference sequence). The V segment lost 4 bases and the J segment 3 bases; nucleotides outside the gene matches: 12. This CDR3 has 16 amino acids. CDR3 amino acids: CASSWALDRWSYEQYF. The CDR3 DNA sequence: TGTGCCAGCAGCTGGGCCCTGGACAGGTGGAGCTACGAGCAGTACTTC.

This clone was counted a few times. The chain uses TRBV2 and TRBJ2-7; possibly TRBD2 for D (5 bases). The CDR3 covers 11 residues. CDR1 and CDR2 (germline): SNHLY, FYNNEI. V was trimmed by 6 bases and J by 7 bases, leaving 10 bases between them. CDR3 DNA: TGTGCCAGCAGCGTCCGGGAAGAGCAGTACTTC. Translation: CASSVREEQYF.

This chain connects TRBV6-2 or TRBV6-3 to TRBJ1-1; the match to TRBD1 covers 7 bases. The length of the CDR3 is 14 residues. The germline CDR1 and CDR2 sequences are MNHEY and SVGEGT. V lost 2 bases, J lost 5 bases, and 5 bases stayed unmatched. The CDR3 DNA sequence: TGTGCCAGCAGTTACGGACAGGTATGGACTGAAGCTTTCTTT. Its protein product is CASSYGQVWTEAFF.

The chain combines TRBV28 with TRBJ1-4, with 8 bases lining up with TRBD1. This CDR3 contains 18 residues. The germline V gene has CDR1 MDHEN and CDR2 SYDVKM. V was pared by 7 bases and J by 8 bases, with 21 bases of the junction left unmatched. The CDR3 sequence is CASNFNRQKDRGSEKLFF. In nucleotides, the CDR3 is TGTGCCAGCAATTTTAACCGACAAAAAGACAGGGGTAGCGAAAAACTGTTTTTT. Full variable domain (remainder filled in from reference TRBV28 and TRBJ1-4): DVKVTQSSRYLVKRTGEKVFLECVQDMDHENMFWYRQDPGLGLRLIYFSYDVKMKEKGDIPEGYSVSREKKERFSLILESASTNQTSMYLCASNFNRQKDRGSEKLFFGSGTQLSVL.

The gene calls are TRBV5-1 and TRBJ1-6; D may be TRBD1 (5 bases). CDR3 length equals 17 residues. Trimming shortened V by 5 bases and J by 7 bases, and 22 bases separated the two germline ends. The germline V gene has CDR1 SGHRS and CDR2 YFSETQ. The CDR3 protein is CASSLNPDSSRNSPLHF. In DNA, the CDR3 is TGCGCCAGCAGTTTGAACCCCGACAGTTCCCGAAATTCACCCCTCCACTTT.

The DNA of the CDR3 is TGTGCCAGCACCCAAGATGGCCGCCAAGAGACCCAGTACTTC. Its translation: CASTQDGRQETQYF. V gene TRBV28 combines with J gene TRBJ2-5; D unresolved. The CDR3 is 14 amino acids. The V end was cut by 7 bases, the J end by 1 base, with 13 bases between. Germline CDR1 MDHEN, CDR2 SYDVKM.